This T cell receptor (beta chain) was recovered during a study of T-cell memory formation after mild COVID-19. Note on this clonotype: Its target is unknown.

The authors produced TCR alpha and TCR beta cDNA libraries with sample barcodes and UMIs by 5'RACE using constant-segment primers. One entry per CDR3 protein results from TCRdb running MiXCR on the 5' RACE reads. The sample includes more than 250,000 distinct CDR3 sequences, 16% of them seen just once. Germline V gene lookup returns CDR1 KGHSH and CDR2 LQKENI. The V segment lost 3 bases and the J segment 8 bases; nucleotides outside the gene matches: 7. This CDR3 contains 14 residues. General study results and limits: Second-wave clones reaching peak frequency on day 37 lacked confirmed SARS-CoV-2 specificity. Whereas later expanders leaned CD4+, clones contracting day 15 to 85 showed a balanced CD4/CD8 makeup. CD4+ contracting clones were found mainly in CM and EM, and CD8+ ones in EMRA.

This rearrangement joins TRBV18 to TRBJ1-1; 9 bases fit TRBD1. The specimen was PBMCs or a T cell subset sorted from them (not recorded which). The TCR was taken from a man in his late teens or twenties who had mild COVID-19 (a few samples of this study predate the infection). Cell type and time point are not known. The CDR3 nucleotides read TGTGCCAGCTCACCGCGACAGGGGGAAAGAGAAGCTTTCTTT. Translating gives CASSPRQGEREAFF.